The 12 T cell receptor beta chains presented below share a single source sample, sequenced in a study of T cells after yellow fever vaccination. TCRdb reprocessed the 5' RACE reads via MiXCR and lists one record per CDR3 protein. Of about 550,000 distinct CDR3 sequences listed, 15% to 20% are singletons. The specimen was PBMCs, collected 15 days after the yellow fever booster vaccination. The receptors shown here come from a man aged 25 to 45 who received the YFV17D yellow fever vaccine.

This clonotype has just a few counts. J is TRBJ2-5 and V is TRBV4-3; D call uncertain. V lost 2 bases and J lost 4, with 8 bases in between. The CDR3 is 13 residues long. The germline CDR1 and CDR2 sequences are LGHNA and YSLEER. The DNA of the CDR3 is TGCGCCAGCAGCCAAACACCAGGAGAGACCCAGTACTTC. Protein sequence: CASSQTPGETQYF.

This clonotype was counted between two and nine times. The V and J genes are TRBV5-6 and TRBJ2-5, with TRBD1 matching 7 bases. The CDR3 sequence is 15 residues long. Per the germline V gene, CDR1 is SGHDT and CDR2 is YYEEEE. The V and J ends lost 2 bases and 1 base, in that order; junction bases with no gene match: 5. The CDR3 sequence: CASSFVGTAQETQYF. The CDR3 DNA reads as TGTGCCAGCAGCTTCGTAGGGACAGCCCAAGAGACCCAGTACTTC.

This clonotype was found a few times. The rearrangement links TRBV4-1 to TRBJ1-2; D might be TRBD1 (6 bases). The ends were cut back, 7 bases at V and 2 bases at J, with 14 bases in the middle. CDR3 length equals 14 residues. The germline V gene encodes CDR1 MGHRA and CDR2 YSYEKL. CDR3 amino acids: CASTGSGTNYGYTF. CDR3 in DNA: TGCGCCAGCACCGGGTCGGGGACAAACTATGGCTACACCTTC.

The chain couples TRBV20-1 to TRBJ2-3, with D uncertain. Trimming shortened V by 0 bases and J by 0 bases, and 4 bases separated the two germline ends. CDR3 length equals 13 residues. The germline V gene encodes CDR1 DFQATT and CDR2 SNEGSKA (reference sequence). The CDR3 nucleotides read TGCAGTGCTAGAGAGCAGAGCACAGATACGCAGTATTTT. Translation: CSAREQSTDTQYF.

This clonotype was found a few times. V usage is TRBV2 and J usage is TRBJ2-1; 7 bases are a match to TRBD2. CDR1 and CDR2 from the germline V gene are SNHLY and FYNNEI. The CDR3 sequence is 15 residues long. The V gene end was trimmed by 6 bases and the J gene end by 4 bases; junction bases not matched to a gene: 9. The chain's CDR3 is CASSTTSDRYNEQFF. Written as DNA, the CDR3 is TGTGCCAGCAGCACCACTAGCGACCGATACAATGAGCAGTTCTTC.

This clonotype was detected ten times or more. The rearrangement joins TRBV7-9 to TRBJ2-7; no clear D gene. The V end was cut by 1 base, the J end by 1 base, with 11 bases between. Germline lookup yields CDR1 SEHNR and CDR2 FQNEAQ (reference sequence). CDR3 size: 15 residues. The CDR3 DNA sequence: TGTGCCAGCAGCTTAGGAGCCACGGCTTCCTACGAGCAGTACTTC. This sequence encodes CASSLGATASYEQYF.

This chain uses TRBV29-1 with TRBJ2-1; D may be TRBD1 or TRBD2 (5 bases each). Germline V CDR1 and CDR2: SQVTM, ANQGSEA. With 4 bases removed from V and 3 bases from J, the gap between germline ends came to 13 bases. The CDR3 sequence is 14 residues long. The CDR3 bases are TGCAGCGTTGGACAGAGGGTGGGCTACAATGAGCAGTTCTTC. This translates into CSVGQRVGYNEQFF.

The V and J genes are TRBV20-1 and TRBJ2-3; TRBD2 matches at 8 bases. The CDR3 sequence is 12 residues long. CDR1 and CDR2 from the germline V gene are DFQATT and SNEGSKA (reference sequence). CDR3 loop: CSGAGASDTQYF. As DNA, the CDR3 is TGCAGCGGAGCGGGAGCGTCAGATACGCAGTATTTT.

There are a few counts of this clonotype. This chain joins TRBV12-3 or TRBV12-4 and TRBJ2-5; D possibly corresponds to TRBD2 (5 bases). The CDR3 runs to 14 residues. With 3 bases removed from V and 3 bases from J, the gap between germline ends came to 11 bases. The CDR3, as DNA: TGTGCCAGCAGTTTGGGATTCGGGAAAGAGACCCAGTACTTC. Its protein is CASSLGFGKETQYF.

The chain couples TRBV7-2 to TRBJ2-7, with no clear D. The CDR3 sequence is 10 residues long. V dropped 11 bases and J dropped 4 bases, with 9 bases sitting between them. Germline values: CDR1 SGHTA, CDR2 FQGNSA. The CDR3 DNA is TGTGCCCGTCCCCTGTACGAGCAGTACTTC. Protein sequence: CARPLYEQYF.

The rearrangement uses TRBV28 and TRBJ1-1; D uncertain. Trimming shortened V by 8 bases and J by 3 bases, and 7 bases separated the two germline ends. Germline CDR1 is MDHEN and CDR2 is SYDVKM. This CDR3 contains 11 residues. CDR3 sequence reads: CASRRYTEAFF. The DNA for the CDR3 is TGTGCCAGCCGGCGATACACTGAAGCTTTCTTT. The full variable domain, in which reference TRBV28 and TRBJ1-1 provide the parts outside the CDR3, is DVKVTQSSRYLVKRTGEKVFLECVQDMDHENMFWYRQDPGLGLRLIYFSYDVKMKEKGDIPEGYSVSREKKERFSLILESASTNQTSMYLCASRRYTEAFFGQGTRLTVV.

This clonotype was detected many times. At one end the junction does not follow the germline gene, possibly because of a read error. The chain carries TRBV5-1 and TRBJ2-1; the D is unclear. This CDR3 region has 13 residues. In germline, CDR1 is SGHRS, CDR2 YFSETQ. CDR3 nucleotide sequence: TGTGCCAGCAGCTTAGGTTTCTACAATGAGCAGTTCTTC. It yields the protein CASSLGFYNEQFF.